This TCR beta chain stems from a study of blood T cell repertoires in COVID-19. Study overall: Sample material is recorded as cDNA or gDNA derived from T cells, B-cell-depleted T cells, or PBMCs.

TCRdb keeps only in-frame clones here, not all; method: immunoSEQ multiplex PCR. The data show some 77,000 clones, with around 91% seen just once and around 4.5% held by the top ten. V shed 6 bases, J shed 12 bases, and the junction held 16 bases outside the gene matches. Looked up from germline, CDR1 is MDHEN and CDR2 is SYDVKM. The length of the CDR3 is 15 residues. This clone has just one count. The receptor was isolated from a woman of 80 years or more with active or convalescent COVID-19. The chain employs TRBV28 and TRBJ1-5; 8 bases line up with TRBD1. Sequenced material: peripheral blood. DNA of the CDR3: TGTGCCAGCAGCCGAATTACAGGGGGATTAAGTCTCCAGCATTTT. It codes for CASSRITGGLSLQHF.